A single sample gave rise to the 17 T cell receptor beta chains below, sequenced in a study of blood T cells in healthy people across ages. Primed by a sample-barcoded 5' primer and a J-beta primer mix, a second PCR proceeded for 7 to 11 cycles. TCRdb redid the calling of the 5' RACE reads with MiXCR, one entry per CDR3 protein. The table lists roughly 1,800,000 distinct CDR3 sequences, about 49% of them singletons. Sequenced sample: blood. These TCRs come from a woman in her thirties or forties in good health.

The chain carries TRBV4-3 and TRBJ2-5, with a weak D call TRBD2 (5 bases). The germline gives CDR1 LGHNA, CDR2 YSLEER. The length of the CDR3 is 13 residues. The V end lost 4 bases, the J end lost 8 bases, and 14 bases lay between the germline ends. CDR3 amino acids: CASSREGARTQYF. Written as DNA, the CDR3 is TGCGCCAGCAGCCGAGAGGGAGCTCGAACCCAGTACTTC.

This clonotype was picked up a small number of times. This sequence joins TRBV7-2 and TRBJ1-1, with TRBD1 matching 7 bases. Germline assignment: CDR1 SGHTA and CDR2 FQGNSA. V shed 3 bases and J 4 bases; nucleotides not matched to a gene: 5. The CDR3 consists of 14 residues. DNA for the CDR3: TGTGCCAGCAGCTTTGTCTCAGGGGGCACTGAAGCTTTCTTT. Its translation: CASSFVSGGTEAFF. The full variable domain, with the rest looked up from reference TRBV7-2 and TRBJ1-1, is GAGVSQSPSNKVTEKGKDVELRCDPISGHTALYWYRQSLGQGLEFLIYFQGNSAPDKSGLPSDRFSAERTGGSVSTLTIQRTQQEDSAVYLCASSFVSGGTEAFFGQGTRLTVV.

This clonotype has a count of ten or more. The chain couples TRBV7-2 to TRBJ2-7; 9 bases line up with TRBD2. The CDR3 length is 15 residues. J gave up 0 bases and V 1 base, and 1 base lay outside the gene matches. CDR1 SGHTA and CDR2 FQGNSA come from the germline V gene. The CDR3 sequence: CASSLGTSVSYEQYF. CDR3 bases: TGTGCCAGCAGCTTAGGGACTAGCGTCTCCTACGAGCAGTACTTC.

The rearrangement links TRBV4-3 to TRBJ2-1; D remains ambiguous. V was trimmed by 0 bases and J by 5 bases, leaving 11 bases between them. Per germline, CDR1 LGHNA and CDR2 YSLEER. CDR3 length equals 15 residues. In DNA, the CDR3 is TGCGCCAGCAGCCAAGATCATTCGGTAAACAATGAGCAGTTCTTC. Translating it yields CASSQDHSVNNEQFF.

This chain connects TRBV11-2 to TRBJ1-2, with 8 bases identical to TRBD1. The germline V gene has CDR1 SGHAT and CDR2 FQNNGV. The CDR3 covers 22 residues. Trimming took 2 bases from V and 1 from J; bases not matched to a gene: 24. The CDR3 protein is CASSLPPGQADPIPEVNYGYTF. CDR3 DNA: TGTGCCAGCAGCTTACCCCCGGGACAGGCTGACCCTATCCCGGAGGTTAACTATGGCTACACCTTC.

This rearrangement joins TRBV28 to TRBJ2-7, with TRBD1 matching 10 bases. The DNA end lines up better with TRBJ2-5; the J call may be wrong. This CDR3 region has 15 residues. Germline V gene lookup returns CDR1 MDHEN and CDR2 SYDVKM. CDR3 sequence reads: CASSFGTGARETQYF. CDR3 sequence (DNA): TGTGCCAGCAGTTTTGGGACAGGGGCCAGGGAGACCCAGTACTTC.

The J gene is TRBJ1-5, the V gene TRBV3-1, with unresolved D. From germline, CDR1 is LGHDT and CDR2 YNNKEL (reference sequence). The CDR3 length is 13 residues. The germline V and J ends were trimmed by 3 bases and 1 base, with 4 bases remaining between them. The CDR3 coding sequence is TGTGCCAGCAGCCACCTAAGCAATCAGCCCCAGCATTTT. This gives the protein CASSHLSNQPQHF.

As for this clonotype: The junction differs from germline at one of its ends, possibly a read error. V usage is TRBV6-1 and J usage is TRBJ1-1; 9 nucleotides agree with TRBD1. The CDR3 runs 19 residues. Germline assignment: CDR1 MNHNS and CDR2 SASEGT. For the CDR3, the DNA is TGCGCCAGCAGTGCCAATGTCGGGGGGACAGGGTCTAGGAACACTGAAGCTTTCTTT. This gives the protein CASSANVGGTGSRNTEAFF.

The rearrangement links TRBV29-1 to TRBJ2-1; the D is unclear. Germline V gives CDR1 SQVTM, CDR2 ANQGSEA. Trimming shortened V by 7 bases and J by 6 bases, and 16 bases separated the two germline ends. This CDR3 contains 13 residues. CDR3 in DNA: TGCAGCGCCCCAGAAGCCTATTCCAATGAGCAGTTCTTC. Translated, it gives CSAPEAYSNEQFF.

This clonotype was seen once. V and J are TRBV10-1 and TRBJ2-3; perhaps TRBD1 as D (6 bases). V lost 2 bases and J lost 3, with 12 bases in between. Germline CDR1 is WNHNN and CDR2 is SYGVQD (reference sequence). The CDR3 has 15 amino acids. In DNA form, the CDR3 reads TGCGCCAGCAGTGAGAGGGGGTTTAGGACAGATACGCAGTATTTT. Its protein product is CASSERGFRTDTQYF.

This clonotype was observed a handful of times. The chain carries TRBV7-6 and TRBJ2-5, with a possible D match to TRBD2 (6 bases). Near its end, the DNA agrees better with TRBJ2-7, so the J call may be wrong. Germline values: CDR1 SGHVS, CDR2 FNYEAQ. The CDR3 runs to 18 residues. CDR3 bases: TGTGCCAGCAGCTTAGTCGGGGTACGGGGGAGCCTTACAGGCGAGCAGTACTTC. It yields the protein CASSLVGVRGSLTGEQYF.

V usage is TRBV28 and J usage is TRBJ2-1; 8 bases map to TRBD2. The CDR3 contains 16 residues. The germline gives CDR1 MDHEN, CDR2 SYDVKM. With 7 bases clipped from V and 3 bases from J, the junction kept 11 bases outside the gene matches. The CDR3: CASNLSGTRGYNEQFF. CDR3 bases: TGTGCCAGCAATCTTTCCGGGACTAGGGGCTACAATGAGCAGTTCTTC.

The V and J genes are TRBV6-6 and TRBJ1-2, with D maybe TRBD1 (6 bases). From germline, CDR1 is MNHNY and CDR2 SVGAGI (reference sequence). CDR3 length: 13 residues. V dropped 8 bases and J dropped 7 bases, with 17 bases sitting between them. The CDR3 region has the DNA TGTGCCAGCCACTGGGGGCAAGACGGTGGCTACACCTTC. Amino acid sequence: CASHWGQDGGYTF.

This clonotype was observed a handful of times. The chain uses TRBV3-1 and TRBJ2-7, with 11 bases fitting TRBD1. TRBJ2-5 explains the end of the DNA better; the J call may be wrong. CDR3 length: 15 residues. CDR1 and CDR2 from the germline V gene are LGHDT and YNNKEL (reference sequence). CDR3 sequence reads: CASSSRTGGVETQYF. The DNA for the CDR3 is TGTGCCAGCAGCTCCCGGACAGGGGGCGTGGAGACCCAGTACTTC.

The J gene is TRBJ2-7, the V gene TRBV6-1; D might be TRBD1 (7 bases). From germline, CDR1 is MNHNS and CDR2 SASEGT. Trimming removed 3 bases from V and 4 bases from J, with 16 bases in between. The CDR3 is 15 amino acids. As DNA, the CDR3 is TGTGCCAGCAGTGAGGGGGCAGGGGGGCTATACGAGCAGTACTTC. This translates into CASSEGAGGLYEQYF.

The chain is built from TRBV29-1 and TRBJ1-2; D gene uncertain. The V gene lost 0 bases and the J gene lost 5 bases, with 10 bases spanning the gap. CDR1 SQVTM and CDR2 ANQGSEA come from the germline V gene. The CDR3 is 13 residues long. CDR3 in amino acids: CSVEDGREYGYTF. CDR3 DNA: TGCAGCGTTGAAGATGGGAGGGAGTATGGCTACACCTTC.

About this clonotype: At one end, the junction sequence differs from germline, possibly due to a read error. The rearrangement joins TRBV20-1 to TRBJ2-7; possibly TRBD1 for D (6 bases). The J call may not be correct, given that the DNA end is closer to TRBJ2-5. The CDR3 is made up of 15 amino acids. Germline V CDR1 and CDR2: DFQATT, SNEGSKA (reference sequence). The CDR3 DNA sequence: TGCAGTGTTAGACCCCCAGACAGGAGGCAAGAGACCCAGTACTTC. As protein: CSVRPPDRRQETQYF.